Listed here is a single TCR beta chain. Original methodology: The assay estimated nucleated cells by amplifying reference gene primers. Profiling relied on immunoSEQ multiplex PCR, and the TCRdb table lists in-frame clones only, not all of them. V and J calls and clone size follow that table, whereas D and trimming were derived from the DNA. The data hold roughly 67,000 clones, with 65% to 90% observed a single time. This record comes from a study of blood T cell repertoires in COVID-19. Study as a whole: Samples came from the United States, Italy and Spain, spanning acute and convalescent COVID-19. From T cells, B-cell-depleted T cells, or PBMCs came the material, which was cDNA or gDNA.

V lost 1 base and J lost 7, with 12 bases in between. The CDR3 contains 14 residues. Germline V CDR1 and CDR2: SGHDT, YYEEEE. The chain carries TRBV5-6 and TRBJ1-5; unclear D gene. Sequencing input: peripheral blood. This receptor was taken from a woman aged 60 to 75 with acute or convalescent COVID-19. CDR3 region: CASSLWAGNQPQHF. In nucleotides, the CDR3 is TGTGCCAGCAGCTTGTGGGCGGGGAACCAGCCCCAGCATTTT.